Sequencing of this T cell receptor beta chain was carried out in a study of breast tumors, draining lymph nodes, adjacent tissues. Findings and limits, study-wide: Tumor TCR diversity was below lymph nodes but above nontumor tissue. Data only fit, rather than demonstrated, lymph node origin of most tumor T cells. Findings are consistent with lymph node origin and intratumoral expansion of most tumor T cells.

MiXCR was run by TCRdb on the multiplex PCR reads, yielding one entry per CDR3 protein. Counted here are some 110,000 distinct CDR3 sequences, about 31% occurring once; the ten biggest clones make up about 6%. Many counts were recorded for this clonotype. Its antigen is not identified. The V end was cut by 1 base, the J end by 4 bases, with 8 bases between. Germline V gives CDR1 SGHTA, CDR2 FQGNSA. The CDR3 totals 13 residues. Samples came from axillary lymph nodes draining the breast cancer. The clonotype was recovered from a female donor with breast cancer. Some clones in this sample may be carry-over from other donors' samples. Sequenced material: axillary lymph node tissue. The J gene is TRBJ2-7, the V gene TRBV7-2; D might be TRBD2 (6 bases). CDR3 region: CASSLGLGYEQYF. CDR3 in DNA: TGTGCCAGCAGCTTAGGACTAGGGTACGAGCAGTACTTC.